This TCR beta chain derives from a study of shared clonotypes between healthy human individuals. CDR3 size: 15 residues. Germline CDR1 and CDR2: SGHRS and YFSETQ. V was cut by 0 bases and J by 0 bases, with 7 bases left in between. Here immunoSEQ multiplex PCR was the method, and the copy in TCRdb shows in-frame clones only, minus some. Of a few hundred thousand clones in the sample, around 86% were seen once. V is TRBV5-1 and J is TRBJ2-1; no reliable D call. Sample: memory CD8+ T cells sorted from blood. This sample's subset: CD45RO+ cells pooled with CCR7-negative TemRA cells. The sequence came from a man aged 18-30 years in good health. CDR3 residues: CASSLAQVSYNEQFF. The CDR3, as DNA: TGCGCCAGCAGCTTGGCCCAGGTCTCCTACAATGAGCAGTTCTTC.